A selection of T cell receptor beta chains follows, all from one sample in a study of shared clonotypes between healthy human individuals. Profiling relied on immunoSEQ multiplex PCR, and the TCRdb table lists in-frame clones only, not all of them. The sample lists millions of clones, roughly nine tenths occurring once. Material: naive CD4+ T cells sorted from blood. These receptor sequences come from a young man in good health. The CDR3 runs from the conserved cysteine through the conserved F or W. Fields, in order: J gene, D gene, V gene, clone size, CDR3 protein, CDR3 DNA. D genes are given only for firm matches. Size is stated for part of the rows, as once, few or many counts, or as a class when the clone is expanded.

J: TRBJ1-3
D: TRBD1
V: TRBV5-1
size: .
CDR3: CASSLPGGPGNTIYF
DNA: TGCGCCAGCAGCTTGCCAGGGGGTCCTGGAAACACCATATATTTT

J: TRBJ1-2
D: .
V: TRBV9
size: .
CDR3: CASSVAHIGQGGGYTF
DNA: TGTGCCAGCAGCGTAGCCCATATCGGGCAGGGTGGTGGCTACACCTTC

J: TRBJ2-3
D: .
V: TRBV4-1
size: .
CDR3: CASSQERRETQYF
DNA: TGCGCCAGCAGCCAAGAGCGGCGGGAAACGCAGTATTTT

J: TRBJ2-5
D: TRBD2
V: TRBV6-5
size: .
CDR3: CASSYRTSGKGETQYF
DNA: TGTGCCAGCAGTTACCGGACTAGCGGGAAAGGGGAGACCCAGTACTTC

J: TRBJ1-5
D: .
V: TRBV2
size: .
CDR3: CASSGTEGWYARNQPQHF
DNA: TGTGCCAGCAGTGGGACAGAGGGTTGGTATGCGCGCAATCAGCCCCAGCATTTT

J: TRBJ2-7
D: TRBD1
V: TRBV15
size: .
CDR3: CATSSPGTGGGEQYF
DNA: TGTGCCACCAGCTCCCCCGGGACAGGGGGCGGCGAGCAGTACTTC

J: TRBJ2-7
D: .
V: TRBV5-4
size: .
CDR3: CASSSPTTYEQYF
DNA: TGTGCCAGCAGTTCGCCCACAACCTACGAGCAGTACTTC

J: TRBJ2-1
D: TRBD2
V: TRBV7-6
size: .
CDR3: CASSLVAGAYNEQFF
DNA: TGTGCCAGCAGCTTAGTGGCGGGGGCCTACAATGAGCAGTTCTTC

J: TRBJ1-1
D: .
V: TRBV6-1
size: .
CDR3: CASSGSGETEAFF
DNA: TGTGCCAGCAGTGGATCGGGGGAAACTGAAGCTTTCTTT

J: TRBJ2-1
D: TRBD2
V: TRBV10-3
size: .
CDR3: CAISESAGGLNEQFF
DNA: TGTGCCATCAGTGAGTCGGCGGGGGGCCTGAATGAGCAGTTCTTC

J: TRBJ2-7
D: .
V: TRBV6-5
size: .
CDR3: CASSSYIDYEQYF
DNA: TGTGCCAGCAGTTCCTACATAGACTACGAGCAGTACTTC

J: TRBJ2-7
D: TRBD2
V: TRBV14
size: .
CDR3: CASSQGSGAISYEQYF
DNA: TGTGCCAGCAGCCAAGGTAGCGGGGCGATATCCTACGAGCAGTACTTC

J: TRBJ2-6
D: .
V: TRBV7-2
size: .
CDR3: CASSLASTAGANVLTF
DNA: TGTGCCAGCAGCTTAGCCTCGACAGCTGGGGCCAACGTCCTGACTTTC

J: TRBJ2-5
D: .
V: TRBV11-2
size: .
CDR3: CASSLDFAKGQYF
DNA: TGTGCCAGCAGCTTAGATTTTGCGAAGGGTCAGTACTTC

J: TRBJ2-7
D: .
V: TRBV2
size: .
CDR3: CASKLPAGSSYEQYF
DNA: TGTGCCAGCAAGCTCCCCGCGGGTAGCTCCTACGAGCAGTACTTC

J: TRBJ1-5
D: .
V: TRBV23-1
size: .
CDR3: CASSQSIGPQPQHF
DNA: TGCGCCAGCAGTCAATCAATCGGGCCCCAGCCCCAGCATTTT

J: TRBJ1-5
D: TRBD1
V: TRBV6-4
size: .
CDR3: CASSDGTGGNNQPQHF
DNA: TGTGCCAGCAGTGACGGTACAGGGGGTAACAATCAGCCCCAGCATTTT

J: TRBJ1-5
D: .
V: TRBV28
size: .
CDR3: CASRTNSNQPQHF
DNA: TGTGCCAGCAGAACAAATAGCAATCAGCCCCAGCATTTT

J: TRBJ2-7
D: .
V: TRBV11-2
size: .
CDR3: CASSLIGTVSYEQYF
DNA: TGTGCCAGCAGCTTAATAGGGACGGTCTCCTACGAGCAGTACTTC

J: TRBJ1-6
D: TRBD1
V: TRBV18
size: .
CDR3: CASSPSGGNSPLHF
DNA: TGTGCCAGCTCACCATCAGGGGGCAATTCACCCCTCCACTTT

J: TRBJ2-5
D: .
V: TRBV10-3
size: .
CDR3: CAISSGTQETQYF
DNA: TGTGCCATCAGCTCAGGGACCCAAGAGACCCAGTACTTC

J: TRBJ1-2
D: .
V: TRBV30
size: .
CDR3: CAWSVYRRDYGYTF
DNA: TGTGCCTGGAGTGTTTACAGGAGGGACTATGGCTACACCTTC

J: TRBJ1-6
D: .
V: TRBV30
size: .
CDR3: CAWSVSFGDSPLHF
DNA: TGTGCCTGGAGTGTAAGTTTTGGGGATTCACCCCTCCACTTT

J: TRBJ1-1
D: TRBD1
V: TRBV7-9
size: .
CDR3: CASSPRGFGTEAFF
DNA: TGTGCCAGCAGCCCCAGGGGGTTTGGCACTGAAGCTTTCTTT

J: TRBJ1-3
D: .
V: TRBV11-2
size: once
CDR3: CASSLTASGNTIYF
DNA: TGTGCCAGCAGCTTAACAGCCTCTGGAAACACCATATATTTT

J: TRBJ2-3
D: .
V: TRBV7-9
size: .
CDR3: CASSLSSAGADTQYF
DNA: TGTGCCAGCAGCTTATCTTCGGCCGGGGCAGATACGCAGTATTTT

J: TRBJ1-2
D: TRBD1
V: TRBV2
size: .
CDR3: CASRSGGAYGYTF
DNA: TGTGCCAGCAGGTCAGGGGGCGCCTATGGCTACACCTTC

J: TRBJ1-5
D: TRBD1
V: TRBV12-5
size: .
CDR3: CASGLESGQGNQPQHF
DNA: TGTGCTAGTGGCTTGGAGTCAGGACAGGGCAATCAGCCCCAGCATTTT

J: TRBJ1-3
D: .
V: TRBV5-1
size: .
CDR3: CASSLDYPGAGNTIYF
DNA: TGCGCCAGCAGCTTGGACTATCCGGGGGCTGGAAACACCATATATTTT

J: TRBJ2-2
D: .
V: TRBV6-5
size: .
CDR3: CASSYQRPNTGELFF
DNA: TGTGCCAGCAGTTACCAACGGCCGAACACCGGGGAGCTGTTTTTT

J: TRBJ1-1
D: TRBD1
V: TRBV7-9
size: once
CDR3: CASFPLQGEGTEAFF
DNA: TGTGCCAGCTTCCCCCTACAGGGGGAGGGTACTGAAGCTTTCTTT

J: TRBJ2-4
D: .
V: TRBV28
size: .
CDR3: CASSPEVLAKNIQYF
DNA: TGTGCCAGCAGTCCCGAGGTTTTAGCCAAAAACATTCAGTACTTC

J: TRBJ2-2
D: .
V: TRBV6-1
size: once
CDR3: CASLTRVNTGELFF
DNA: TGTGCCAGCCTCACTAGGGTTAACACCGGGGAGCTGTTTTTT

J: TRBJ2-2
D: TRBD1
V: TRBV9
size: .
CDR3: CASNTGQGLSGELFF
DNA: TGTGCCAGCAACACGGGACAGGGCTTGTCGGGGGAGCTGTTTTTT

J: TRBJ1-4
D: TRBD1
V: TRBV5-6
size: .
CDR3: CASSTGTGGLGGKLFF
DNA: TGTGCCAGCAGCACCGGGACAGGGGGATTAGGGGGAAAACTGTTTTTT

J: TRBJ2-2
D: .
V: TRBV4-3
size: .
CDR3: CASSQRQVGELFF
DNA: TGCGCCAGCAGCCAACGACAGGTCGGGGAGCTGTTTTTT

J: TRBJ1-2
D: .
V: TRBV28
size: .
CDR3: CAIPRGPYGYTF
DNA: TGTGCCATCCCAAGGGGTCCCTATGGCTACACCTTC

J: TRBJ2-3
D: TRBD2
V: TRBV18
size: .
CDR3: CASSLFSGDVRDTQYF
DNA: TGTGCCAGCTCACTCTTCAGCGGGGACGTTCGAGATACGCAGTATTTT

J: TRBJ1-1
D: .
V: TRBV2
size: .
CDR3: CASSSEGGAEAFF
DNA: TGTGCCAGCAGTTCGGAGGGGGGAGCTGAAGCTTTCTTT

J: TRBJ1-2
D: TRBD1
V: TRBV28
size: .
CDR3: CASTKGQVWGYTF
DNA: TGTGCCAGCACCAAAGGACAGGTCTGGGGCTACACCTTC

J: TRBJ2-7
D: .
V: TRBV11-2
size: .
CDR3: CASSLYAHSYEQYF
DNA: TGTGCCAGCAGCTTATATGCCCACTCCTACGAGCAGTACTTC

J: TRBJ2-7
D: TRBD1
V: TRBV6-9
size: .
CDR3: CASSYDRDNYEQYF
DNA: TGTGCCAGCAGTTATGACAGGGACAACTACGAGCAGTACTTC

J: TRBJ2-5
D: .
V: TRBV20-1
size: many
CDR3: CSAREETQYF
DNA: TGCAGTGCTAGAGAAGAGACCCAGTACTTC

J: TRBJ1-4
D: TRBD1
V: TRBV25-1
size: once
CDR3: CASSWGTGALSKLFF
DNA: TGTGCCAGCAGTTGGGGGACAGGGGCCCTCTCAAAACTGTTTTTT

J: TRBJ2-2
D: .
V: TRBV18
size: .
CDR3: CASSPEGTTGELFF
DNA: TGTGCCAGCTCACCGGAGGGAACAACCGGGGAGCTGTTTTTT

J: TRBJ1-3
D: .
V: TRBV2
size: .
CDR3: CASSFDTIRDTSGNTIYF
DNA: TGTGCCAGCAGTTTTGATACTATCCGGGACACCTCTGGAAACACCATATATTTT

J: TRBJ1-6
D: .
V: TRBV9
size: .
CDR3: CASSGRYPSSYNSPLHF
DNA: TGTGCCAGCAGCGGACGGTACCCCAGCTCCTATAATTCACCCCTCCACTTT

J: TRBJ2-5
D: .
V: TRBV27
size: .
CDR3: CASSLGKTQYF
DNA: TGTGCCAGCAGTTTAGGAAAGACCCAGTACTTC

J: TRBJ2-1
D: .
V: TRBV29-1
size: .
CDR3: CSVTGSSYNEQFF
DNA: TGCAGCGTGACGGGGAGCTCCTACAATGAGCAGTTCTTC

J: TRBJ2-1
D: TRBD1
V: TRBV5-8
size: .
CDR3: CASSLAGGDNEQFF
DNA: TGTGCCAGCAGCTTGGCAGGGGGAGACAATGAGCAGTTCTTC

J: TRBJ2-6
D: .
V: TRBV18
size: .
CDR3: CASSLPGANVLTF
DNA: TGTGCCAGCTCACTACCCGGGGCCAACGTCCTGACTTTC